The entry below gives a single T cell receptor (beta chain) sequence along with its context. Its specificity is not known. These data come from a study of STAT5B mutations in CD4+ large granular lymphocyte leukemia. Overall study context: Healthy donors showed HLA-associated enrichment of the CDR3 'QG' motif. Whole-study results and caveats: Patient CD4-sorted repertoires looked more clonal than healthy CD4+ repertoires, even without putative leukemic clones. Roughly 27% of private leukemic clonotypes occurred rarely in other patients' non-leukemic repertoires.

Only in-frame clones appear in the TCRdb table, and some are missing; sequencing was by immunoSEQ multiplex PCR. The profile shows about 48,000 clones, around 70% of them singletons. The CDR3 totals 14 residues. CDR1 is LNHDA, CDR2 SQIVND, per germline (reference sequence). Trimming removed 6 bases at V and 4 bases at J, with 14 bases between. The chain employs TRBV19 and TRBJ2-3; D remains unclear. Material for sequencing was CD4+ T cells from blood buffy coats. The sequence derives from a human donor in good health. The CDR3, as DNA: TGTGCCAGTAGCCCACGCCTCGGCCCAGATACGCAGTATTTT. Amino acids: CASSPRLGPDTQYF. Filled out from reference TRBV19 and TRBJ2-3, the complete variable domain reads DGGITQSPKYLFRKEGQNVTLSCEQNLNHDAMYWYRQDPGQGLRLIYYSQIVNDFQKGDIAEGYSVSREKKESFPLTVTSAQKNPTAFYLCASSPRLGPDTQYFGPGTRLTVL.